Listed below are T cell receptor beta chains from one sample, sequenced in a study of shared clonotypes between healthy human individuals. Assay: immunoSEQ multiplex PCR; the TCRdb copy retains only in-frame clones and omits some. The table includes 450,000 to 600,000 clones, 70% to 85% detected once. The sequencing input was PBMCs. The receptors stem from a woman in her 40s in good health. Some clones in this sample may be carry-over from other donors' samples. The CDR3 runs from the conserved cysteine through the conserved F or W. D genes are given only for firm matches. Clone size appears in some rows only: once, few, many, or a class for an expanded clone.

j_call	v_call	clone_size	d_call	cdr3_nt	cdr3_aa
TRBJ2-7	TRBV11-2	NA	NA	TGTGCCAGCAGCCTATCCGGGTATGGCGAGCAGTACTTC	CASSLSGYGEQYF
TRBJ2-2	TRBV6-5	NA	TRBD1	TGTGCCCGAGGGGGACAGGGCTTCCCCGGGGAGCTGTTTTTT	CARGGQGFPGELFF
TRBJ2-5	TRBV5-6	many	TRBD1	TGTGCCAGCAGCCGAGGACAGGTTCAAGAGACCCAGTACTTC	CASSRGQVQETQYF
TRBJ1-1	TRBV11-2	NA	NA	TGTGCCAGCAGCTTAGATAGGATGCCTGAAGCTTTCTTT	CASSLDRMPEAFF
TRBJ1-5	TRBV30	NA	NA	TGTGCCTGGAGTGTGTTAAATAGCAATCAGCCCCAGCATTTT	CAWSVLNSNQPQHF
TRBJ2-3	TRBV11-2	NA	NA	TGTGCCAGCAGCTTACTGGAAGATACGCAGTATTTT	CASSLLEDTQYF
TRBJ2-3	TRBV4-1	NA	TRBD2	TGCGCCAGCAGCCAAGACCCGGGGACTAGCGGGAGGGTGGGTACAGATACGCAGTATTTT	CASSQDPGTSGRVGTDTQYF
TRBJ2-1	TRBV11-1	NA	NA	TGTGCCAGCAGCTTAGACAGGGTCTATGAGCAGTTCTTC	CASSLDRVYEQFF
TRBJ2-7	TRBV15	NA	NA	TGTGCCACCAGCAGAGATCGAAGTTCTCTTACTACCTACGAGCAGTACTTC	CATSRDRSSLTTYEQYF
TRBJ2-7	TRBV6-1	few	NA	TGTGCCAGCAACCACAGGGATCGGTCCTACGAGCAGTACTTC	CASNHRDRSYEQYF
TRBJ2-7	TRBV30	NA	TRBD2	TGTGCCTGGAGAACGACGGGACTAGCGGGAGTTTCGTCCTACGAGCAGTACTTC	CAWRTTGLAGVSSYEQYF
TRBJ1-2	TRBV4-1	NA	NA	TGCGCCAGCAACCAAGAAGGGGAGAAATACTATGGCTACACCTTC	CASNQEGEKYYGYTF
TRBJ1-1	TRBV5-1	NA	TRBD1	TGCGCCAGCAGCTTTTCGCCAGGGGGCACTGAAGCTTTCTTT	CASSFSPGGTEAFF
TRBJ2-2	TRBV6-4	few	NA	TGTGCCAGTCCCGACCTCCAGGGATACCCCGGGGAGCTGTTTTTT	CASPDLQGYPGELFF
TRBJ1-1	TRBV30	NA	TRBD1	TGTGCCGGCACAGGGGCGGAAGCTTTCTTT	CAGTGAEAFF
TRBJ1-2	TRBV30	NA	NA	TGTGCCTGGAGTATCGGCACAATCTATGGCTACACCTTC	CAWSIGTIYGYTF
TRBJ2-3	TRBV4-1	NA	TRBD2	TGCGCCAGCAGCCAAGAAGTTGGGCTAGCGGGGACGAAAGATACGCAGTATTTT	CASSQEVGLAGTKDTQYF